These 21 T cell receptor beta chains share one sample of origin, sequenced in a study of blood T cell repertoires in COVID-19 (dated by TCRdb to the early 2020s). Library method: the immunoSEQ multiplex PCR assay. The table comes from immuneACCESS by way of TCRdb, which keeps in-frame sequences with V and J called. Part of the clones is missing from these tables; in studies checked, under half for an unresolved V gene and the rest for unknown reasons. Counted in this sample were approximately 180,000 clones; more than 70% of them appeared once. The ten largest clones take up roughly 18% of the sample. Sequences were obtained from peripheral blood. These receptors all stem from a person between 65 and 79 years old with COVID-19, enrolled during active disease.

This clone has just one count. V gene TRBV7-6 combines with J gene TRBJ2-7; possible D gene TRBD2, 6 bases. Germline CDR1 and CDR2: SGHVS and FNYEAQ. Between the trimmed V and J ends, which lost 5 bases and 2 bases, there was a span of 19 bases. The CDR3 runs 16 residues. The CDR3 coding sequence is TGTGCCAGCAGCCCCCTCAGTCGAACGGGGGCCTACGAGCAGTACTTC. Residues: CASSPLSRTGAYEQYF.

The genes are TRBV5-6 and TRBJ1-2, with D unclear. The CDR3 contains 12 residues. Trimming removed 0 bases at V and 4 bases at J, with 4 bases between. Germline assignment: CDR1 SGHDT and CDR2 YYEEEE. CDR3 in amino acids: CASSLVFYGYTF. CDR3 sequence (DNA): TGTGCCAGCAGCTTGGTATTCTATGGCTACACCTTC.

CDR3 in amino acids: CAWSVTGDQPQHF. The CDR3 nucleotides are TGTGCCTGGAGTGTGACAGGGGACCAGCCCCAGCATTTT. This rearrangement joins TRBV30 to TRBJ1-5, with 8 bases identical to TRBD1. The trim removed 0 bases at V and 7 bases at J, leaving 2 bases unmatched. Per germline, CDR1 GTSNPN and CDR2 SVGIG (reference sequence). The length of the CDR3 is 13 residues.

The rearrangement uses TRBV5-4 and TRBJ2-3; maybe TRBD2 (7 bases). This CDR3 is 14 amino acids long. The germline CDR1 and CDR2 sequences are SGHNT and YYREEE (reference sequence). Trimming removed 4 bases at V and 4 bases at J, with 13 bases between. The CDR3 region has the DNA TGTGCCAGCAGCACGGGGGGCGCGTCAGATACGCAGTATTTT. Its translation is CASSTGGASDTQYF.

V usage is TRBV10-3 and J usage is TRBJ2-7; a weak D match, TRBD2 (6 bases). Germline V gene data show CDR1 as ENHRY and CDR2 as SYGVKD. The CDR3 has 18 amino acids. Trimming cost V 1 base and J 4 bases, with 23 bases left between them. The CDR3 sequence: CAISEFLGLSTSKYEQYF. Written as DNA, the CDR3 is TGTGCCATCAGTGAGTTTCTGGGACTGAGCACCTCAAAGTACGAGCAGTACTTC.

The CDR3 DNA sequence: TGTGCCAGCGGGCGCCAGGGAGGTGCCCAAGAGACCCAGTACTTC. This sequence encodes CASGRQGGAQETQYF. The chain is built from TRBV2 and TRBJ2-5; tentatively, D is TRBD2 (6 bases). This CDR3 is 15 amino acids long. Trimming stripped 8 bases from V and 1 base from J, with 17 bases between. Germline V gene sequence: CDR1 SNHLY, CDR2 FYNNEI.

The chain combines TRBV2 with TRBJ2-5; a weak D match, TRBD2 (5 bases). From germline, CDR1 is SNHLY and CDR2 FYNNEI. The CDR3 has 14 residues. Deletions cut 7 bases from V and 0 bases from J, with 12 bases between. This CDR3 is CASKARRDQETQYF. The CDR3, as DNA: TGTGCCAGCAAGGCTCGGCGGGACCAAGAGACCCAGTACTTC.

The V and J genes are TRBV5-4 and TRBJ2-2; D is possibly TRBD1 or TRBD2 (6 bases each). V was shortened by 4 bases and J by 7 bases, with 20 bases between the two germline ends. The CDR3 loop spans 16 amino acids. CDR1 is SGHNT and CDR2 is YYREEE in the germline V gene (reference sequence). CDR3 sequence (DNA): TGTGCCAGCAGCATGGGGGGCGCAGGTTTTGGCGGGGAGCTGTTTTTT. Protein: CASSMGGAGFGGELFF.

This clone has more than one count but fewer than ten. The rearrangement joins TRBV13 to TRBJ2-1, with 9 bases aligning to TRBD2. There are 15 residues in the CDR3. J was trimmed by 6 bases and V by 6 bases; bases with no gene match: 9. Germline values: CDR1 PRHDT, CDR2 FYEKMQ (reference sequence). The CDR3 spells CASSRNGLASNEQFF. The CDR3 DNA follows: TGTGCCAGCAGTCGGAACGGACTAGCGTCCAATGAGCAGTTCTTC.

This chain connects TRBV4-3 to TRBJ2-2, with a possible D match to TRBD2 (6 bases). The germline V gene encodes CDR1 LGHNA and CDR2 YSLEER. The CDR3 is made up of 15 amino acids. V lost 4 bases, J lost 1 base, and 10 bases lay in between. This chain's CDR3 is CASSLGLMNTGELFF. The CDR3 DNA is TGCGCCAGCAGCCTGGGACTTATGAACACCGGGGAGCTGTTTTTT.

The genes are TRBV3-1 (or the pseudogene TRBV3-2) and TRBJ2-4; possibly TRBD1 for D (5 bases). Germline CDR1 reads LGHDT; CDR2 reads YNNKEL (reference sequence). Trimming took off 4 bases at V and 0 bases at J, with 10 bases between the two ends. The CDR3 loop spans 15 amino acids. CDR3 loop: CASSRGQRAKNIQYF. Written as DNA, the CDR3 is TGTGCCAGCAGCCGAGGACAAAGAGCCAAAAACATTCAGTACTTC.

The CDR3 nucleotides are TGTGCCAGCAGCTTAATAGGGACAGGGTATGGGAACACTGAAGCTTTCTTT. This encodes CASSLIGTGYGNTEAFF. The V and J genes are TRBV9 and TRBJ1-1; 9 bases match TRBD1. Losses at the gene ends were 4 bases for V and 1 base for J; bases not matched to a gene: 11. The length of the CDR3 is 17 residues. The germline V gene encodes CDR1 SGDLS and CDR2 YYNGEE.

DNA of the CDR3: TGTGCCAGCAGTCCCGGGACAGGGGGACGGTTGCAGTACTTC. Translation: CASSPGTGGRLQYF. This chain joins TRBV6-2 or TRBV6-3 and TRBJ2-7, with TRBD1 matching 11 bases. Germline V gene sequence: CDR1 MNHEY, CDR2 SVGEGT. The CDR3 sequence is 14 residues long. The J segment lost 9 bases and the V segment lost 5 bases, leaving 9 bases of the junction unmatched.

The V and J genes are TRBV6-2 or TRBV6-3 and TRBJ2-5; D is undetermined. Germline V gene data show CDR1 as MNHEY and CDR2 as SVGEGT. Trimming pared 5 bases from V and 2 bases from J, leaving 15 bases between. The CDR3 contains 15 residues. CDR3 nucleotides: TGTGCCAGCAGTACCTTTCAGCGAGTACAAGAGACCCAGTACTTC. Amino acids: CASSTFQRVQETQYF.

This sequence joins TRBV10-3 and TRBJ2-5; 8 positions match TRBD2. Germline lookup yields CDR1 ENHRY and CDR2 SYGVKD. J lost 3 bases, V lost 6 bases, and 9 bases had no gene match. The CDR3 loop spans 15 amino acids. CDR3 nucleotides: TGTGCCATCAGGGCGGGTGGTAGCGGGAAAGAGACCCAGTACTTC. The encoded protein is CAIRAGGSGKETQYF.

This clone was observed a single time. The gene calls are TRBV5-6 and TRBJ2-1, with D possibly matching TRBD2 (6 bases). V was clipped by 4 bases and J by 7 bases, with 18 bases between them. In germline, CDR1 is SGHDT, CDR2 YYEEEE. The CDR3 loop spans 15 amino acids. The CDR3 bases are TGTGCCAGCAGCCCGGGGGACTTCTTCGGGAATGAGCAGTTCTTC. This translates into CASSPGDFFGNEQFF.

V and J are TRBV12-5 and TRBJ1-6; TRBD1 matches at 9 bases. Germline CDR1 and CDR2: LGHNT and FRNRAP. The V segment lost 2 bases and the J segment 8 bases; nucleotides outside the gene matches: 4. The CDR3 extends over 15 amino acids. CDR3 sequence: CASGLRRDRDSPLHF. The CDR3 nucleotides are TGTGCTAGTGGTTTGCGCCGGGACAGGGATTCACCCCTCCACTTT. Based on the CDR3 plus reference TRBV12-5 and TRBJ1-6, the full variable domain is DARVTQTPRHKVTEMGQEVTMRCQPILGHNTVFWYRQTMMQGLELLAYFRNRAPLDDSGMPKDRFSAEMPDATLATLKIQPSEPRDSAVYFCASGLRRDRDSPLHFGNGTRLTVT.

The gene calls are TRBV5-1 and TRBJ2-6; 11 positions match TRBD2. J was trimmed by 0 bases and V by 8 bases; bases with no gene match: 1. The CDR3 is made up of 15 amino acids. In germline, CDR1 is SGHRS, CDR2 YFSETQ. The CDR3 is CARLAGASGANVLTF. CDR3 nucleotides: TGCGCCAGACTAGCGGGGGCCTCTGGGGCCAACGTCCTGACTTTC.

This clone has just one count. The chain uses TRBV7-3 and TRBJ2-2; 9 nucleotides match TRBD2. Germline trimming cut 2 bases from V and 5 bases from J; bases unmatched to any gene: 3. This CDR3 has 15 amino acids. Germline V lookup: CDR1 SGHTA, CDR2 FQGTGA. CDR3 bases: TGTGCCAGCAGCTTACAGAGCGGGAGGACCGGGGAGCTGTTTTTT. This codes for CASSLQSGRTGELFF.

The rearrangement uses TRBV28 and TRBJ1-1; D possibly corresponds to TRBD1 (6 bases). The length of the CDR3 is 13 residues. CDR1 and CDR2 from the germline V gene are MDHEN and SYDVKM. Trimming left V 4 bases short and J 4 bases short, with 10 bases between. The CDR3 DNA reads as TGTGCCAGCAGTTCCACAGGGTTCACTGAAGCTTTCTTT. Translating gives CASSSTGFTEAFF.

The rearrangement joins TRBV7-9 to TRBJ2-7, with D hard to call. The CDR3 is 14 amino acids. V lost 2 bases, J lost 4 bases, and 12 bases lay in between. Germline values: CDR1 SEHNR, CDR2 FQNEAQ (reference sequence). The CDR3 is CASSLMGASYEQYF. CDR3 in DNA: TGTGCCAGCAGCTTAATGGGCGCCTCATACGAGCAGTACTTC. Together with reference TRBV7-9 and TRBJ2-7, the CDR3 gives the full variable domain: DTGVSQNPRHKITKRGQNVTFRCDPISEHNRLYWYRQTLGQGPEFLTYFQNEAQLEKSRLLSDRFSAERPKGSFSTLEIQRTEQGDSAMYLCASSLMGASYEQYFGPGTRLTVT.